These T cell receptor beta chains were read from a single sample in a study of chemoradiotherapy in HPV16-positive cancers. Here immunoSEQ multiplex PCR was the method, and the copy in TCRdb shows in-frame clones only, minus some. This repertoire shows fewer than 40,000 clones, 92% found once; its top ten account for under 4%. The sample in question was blood, obtained from a patient who underwent chemoradiotherapy. The receptor source for this set is a human donor with HPV-associated anogenital cancer. CDR3s include the opening cysteine and the closing phenylalanine or tryptophan. The order of the fields is V gene, CDR3 length, CDR3 protein.

v_call: TRBV4-2; cdr3_length: 16; cdr3_aa: CASSQVVGQGIYEQYF
v_call: TRBV4-1; cdr3_length: 14; cdr3_aa: CASSQGQGGTEAFF
v_call: TRBV7-6; cdr3_length: 18; cdr3_aa: CASAGGLAGGLRSYEQYF
v_call: TRBV4-2; cdr3_length: 15; cdr3_aa: CASSQDGGGASEQFF
v_call: TRBV10-3; cdr3_length: 11; cdr3_aa: CATARNTEAFF
v_call: TRBV6-7; cdr3_length: 16; cdr3_aa: CASSRSGPRKHYEQYF
v_call: TRBV2; cdr3_length: 14; cdr3_aa: CASSETEDGAEAFF
v_call: TRBV11-1; cdr3_length: 15; cdr3_aa: CASSLGGALNTEAFF
v_call: TRBV19; cdr3_length: 13; cdr3_aa: CASSMGSGYGYTF
v_call: TRBV5-6; cdr3_length: 18; cdr3_aa: CASSLALFRRQGEDTQYF
v_call: TRBV4-2; cdr3_length: 17; cdr3_aa: CASSQTGAVIQDEKLFF
v_call: TRBV6-5; cdr3_length: 13; cdr3_aa: CASLQGDTGELFF
v_call: TRBV21-1; cdr3_length: 13; cdr3_aa: CASNRGGTDTQYF
v_call: TRBV4-1; cdr3_length: 14; cdr3_aa: CASSQPDHVEKLFF
v_call: TRBV7-9; cdr3_length: 17; cdr3_aa: CASSFQQGAGGTDTQYF
v_call: TRBV6-6; cdr3_length: 16; cdr3_aa: CASSYGQAYSNQPQHF
v_call: TRBV7-9; cdr3_length: 16; cdr3_aa: CASSLVGRGIGNTIYF
v_call: TRBV18; cdr3_length: 13; cdr3_aa: CASSTDLNTEAFF
v_call: TRBV6-6; cdr3_length: 14; cdr3_aa: CASTEQVSNQPQHF
v_call: TRBV4-1; cdr3_length: 13; cdr3_aa: CASSQDQAREQYF
v_call: TRBV2; cdr3_length: 11; cdr3_aa: CASSLGDTQYF
v_call: TRBV9; cdr3_length: 19; cdr3_aa: CASSANPRAASSVGYGYTF
v_call: TRBV10-1; cdr3_length: 14; cdr3_aa: CASSPPGVNTEAFF
v_call: TRBV6-6; cdr3_length: 14; cdr3_aa: CASSHQGSNQPQHF
v_call: TRBV30; cdr3_length: 11; cdr3_aa: CAWSKAGELFF
v_call: TRBV18; cdr3_length: 16; cdr3_aa: CASSPFRGLGNTEAFF
v_call: TRBV6-5; cdr3_length: 15; cdr3_aa: CASSHRGRVNTEAFF
v_call: TRBV27; cdr3_length: 16; cdr3_aa: CASSAARTGLWAEAFF
v_call: TRBV11-2; cdr3_length: 15; cdr3_aa: CASSLDGQGVTEAFF
v_call: TRBV7-9; cdr3_length: 17; cdr3_aa: CASSRDRDSLTGNTIYF
v_call: TRBV11-3; cdr3_length: 17; cdr3_aa: CASSLEGWGRPNTEAFF
v_call: TRBV29-1; cdr3_length: 11; cdr3_aa: CSVLRNYEQYF
v_call: TRBV9; cdr3_length: 18; cdr3_aa: CASSATGRTISGANVLTF
v_call: TRBV10-3; cdr3_length: 18; cdr3_aa: CAISEFSDKQGTNYGYTF
v_call: TRBV27; cdr3_length: 14; cdr3_aa: CASSSGHRFYGYTF
v_call: TRBV4-3; cdr3_length: 15; cdr3_aa: CASSQDRGGYVPQHF
v_call: TRBV4-1; cdr3_length: 16; cdr3_aa: CASSREAGTGLYEQYF
v_call: TRBV2; cdr3_length: 15; cdr3_aa: CASRRDRVDTGELFF
v_call: TRBV7-8; cdr3_length: 16; cdr3_aa: CASSLVRTGGHYGYTF
v_call: TRBV27; cdr3_length: 13; cdr3_aa: CASSLEGAGEQYF
v_call: TRBV4-1; cdr3_length: 14; cdr3_aa: CASSHRSGGTEAFF